The rows below give T cell receptor beta chains drawn from one sample of a study of cytomegalovirus exposure and HLA in healthy donors. TCRdb's table, derived via immunoSEQ multiplex PCR, lists solely in-frame clones and lacks some. In the table there are about 93,000 clones, about 80% of which are singletons. The sample was PBMCs. Receptors were obtained from a man younger than 40 in good health and CMV-seronegative. The CDR3 runs from the conserved cysteine through the conserved F or W. Each record gives: J gene, V gene, CDR3 protein.

>TRBJ1-5|TRBV6-1
CAILGGNQPQHF
>TRBJ2-1|TRBV9
CASSVTTSGLAGNNEQFF
>TRBJ1-3|TRBV25-1
CASSDPQGDPGNTIYF
>TRBJ1-5|TRBV7-3
CASSQSWGQGVDQPQHF
>TRBJ2-3|TRBV19
CASSPGVPGADTQYF
>TRBJ2-1|TRBV5-6
CASSPTGGGNEQFF
>TRBJ2-7|TRBV18
CASSPTGVEQYF
>TRBJ1-2|TRBV19
CASDDRRSDGYTF
>TRBJ1-1|TRBV16
CASSQPSDPPGTADEAFF
>TRBJ1-4|TRBV25-1
CASSEASASNEKLFF
>TRBJ2-1|TRBV27
CASSKEVSYNEQFF
>TRBJ2-2|TRBV11-3
CASSPNSGELFF
>TRBJ1-2|TRBV11-3
CASSLQGMYGYTF
>TRBJ1-5|TRBV9
CASSAHDSRDQPQHF
>TRBJ2-5|TRBV5-1
CASSFTSGGQQETQYF
>TRBJ2-5|TRBV25-1
CASSPGTRRQETQYF
>TRBJ2-2|TRBV10-1
CASSESSGRAPGELFF
>TRBJ1-2|TRBV27
CASTTWGLPKTGYTF
>TRBJ1-5|TRBV13
CASSFTGGGGGNQPQHF
>TRBJ1-1|TRBV27
CASSLSPGATEAFF
>TRBJ2-3|TRBV5-1
CASSPNGGADTQYF
>TRBJ1-1|TRBV6-1
CASSVTGGAGTEAFF
>TRBJ2-1|TRBV11-3
CASSLGTRSYNEQFF
>TRBJ1-1|TRBV18
CASSSPGQGGFWDEAFF
>TRBJ1-1|TRBV5-4
CASSLEDSLTEAFF
>TRBJ2-4|TRBV29-1
CSASFEGQLRNIQYF
>TRBJ2-5|TRBV29-1
CSVGGLTGGTQYF
>TRBJ1-3|TRBV19
CASLSPHTGRNSGNTIYF
>TRBJ1-5|TRBV6-1
CASSGGFNQPQHF
>TRBJ2-1|TRBV6-1
CASKGGGPHNEQFF
>TRBJ2-7|TRBV27
CASSSWAVSYEQYF
>TRBJ1-5|TRBV27
CASSRTGGANQPQHF
>TRBJ1-5|TRBV19
CASSTEPRNQPQHF